This note documents a single TCR beta chain sequence. Its antigen is not identified. Libraries were prepared by immunoSEQ multiplex PCR; TCRdb keeps only in-frame clonotypes and omits some of them. The sample includes about 50,000 clones, about 90% of them seen just once. Trimming took 3 bases from V and 5 from J, leaving 16 bases between them. CDR1 and CDR2 (germline): MDHEN, SYDVKM. The CDR3 has 15 amino acids. This sample stems from a study of OX40 agonist ivuxolimab in advanced cancers. The study, taken as a whole, reports: Individuals who were partial responders at 0.1-3.0 mg/kg had clonal expansion that ranked among the lowest. Dosing at 0.1 to 3.0 mg/kg was accompanied by clonal expansion of CD4+ and CD8+ blood T cells by week 6. On average, a greater number of expanded clones characterised CD8+ T cells relative to CD4+.

The chain combines TRBV28 with TRBJ2-5; D gene uncertain. This TCR came from an adult with an advanced solid tumor such as melanoma, head and neck, liver or kidney cancer. The sequencing here drew on CD4+ or CD8+ T cells sorted from blood, taken in a trial of the OX40 agonist ivuxolimab. The CDR3 reads CASSLPPPQSETQYF. The CDR3 nucleotides are TGTGCCAGCAGTTTGCCGCCGCCACAGAGCGAGACCCAGTACTTC.